The entry below gives a single T cell receptor beta chain sequence along with its context. Its antigen is not known. The data derive from a study of regulatory T cells in long-lasting Graves disease. Across the whole study: Graves' patients, newly diagnosed, had taken antithyroid drugs under 3 months. Study outcomes and limitations: Patients with persistent Graves' had lower TCR diversity than newly diagnosed patients.

According to the study, TCR beta libraries were built with iRepertoire HTBI primers and CDR3-region Arm-PCR. TCRdb redid the calling of the multiplex PCR reads with MiXCR, one entry per CDR3 protein. Seen here are 320,000 or so distinct CDR3 sequences, 18% observed once, and the top ten hold more than 30%. Time point here: newly diagnosed GD, antithyroid drugs for less than 3 months. RNA from PBMCs was the source of the TCR library. This clonotype was obtained from a female donor with Graves disease. The material sequenced was peripheral blood mononuclear cells (PBMCs), taken at new diagnosis, from a patient treated with antithyroid drugs.

This CDR3 is CASSLPGAGGGTDTQYF. The CDR3 coding sequence is TGCGCCAGCAGCTTGCCCGGGGCGGGAGGCGGCACAGATACGCAGTATTTT. The chain carries TRBV5-1 and TRBJ2-3; TRBD2 matches 8 bases. The V and J ends lost 1 base and 1 base, in that order; junction bases with no gene match: 8. CDR1 SGHRS and CDR2 YFSETQ come from the germline V gene. This CDR3 is built from 17 residues.